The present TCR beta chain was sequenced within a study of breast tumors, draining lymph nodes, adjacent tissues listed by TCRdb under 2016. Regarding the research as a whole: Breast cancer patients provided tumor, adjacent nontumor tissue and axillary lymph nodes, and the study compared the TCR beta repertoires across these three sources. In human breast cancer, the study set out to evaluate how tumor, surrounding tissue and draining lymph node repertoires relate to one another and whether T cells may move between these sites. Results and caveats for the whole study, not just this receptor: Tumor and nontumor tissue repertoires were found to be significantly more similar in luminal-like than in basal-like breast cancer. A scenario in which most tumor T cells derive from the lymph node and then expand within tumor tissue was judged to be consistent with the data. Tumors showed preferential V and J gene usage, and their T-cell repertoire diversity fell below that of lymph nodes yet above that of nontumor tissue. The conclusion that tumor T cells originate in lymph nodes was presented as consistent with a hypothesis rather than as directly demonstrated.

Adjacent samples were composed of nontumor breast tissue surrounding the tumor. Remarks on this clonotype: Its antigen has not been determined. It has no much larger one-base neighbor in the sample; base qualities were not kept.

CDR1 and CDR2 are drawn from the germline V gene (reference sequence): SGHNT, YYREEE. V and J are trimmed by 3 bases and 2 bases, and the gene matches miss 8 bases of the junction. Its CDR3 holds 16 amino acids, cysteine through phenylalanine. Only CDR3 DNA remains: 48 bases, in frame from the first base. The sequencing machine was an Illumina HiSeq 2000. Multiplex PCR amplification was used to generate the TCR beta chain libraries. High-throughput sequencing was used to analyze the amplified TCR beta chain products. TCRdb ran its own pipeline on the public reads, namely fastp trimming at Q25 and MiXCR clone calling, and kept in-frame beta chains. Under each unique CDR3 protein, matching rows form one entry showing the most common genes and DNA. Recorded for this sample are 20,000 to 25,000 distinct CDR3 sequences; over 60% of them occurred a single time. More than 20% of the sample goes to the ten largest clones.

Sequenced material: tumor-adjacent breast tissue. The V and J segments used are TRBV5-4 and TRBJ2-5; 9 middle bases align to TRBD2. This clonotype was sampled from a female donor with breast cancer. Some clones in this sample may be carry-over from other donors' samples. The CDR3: CASSSSLAGQQETQYF. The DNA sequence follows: TGTGCCAGCAGCTCCTCACTAGCGGGCCAACAAGAGACCCAGTACTTC.